Each of the 22 T cell receptor beta chains below was sequenced from the same sample in a study of blood T cell repertoires in COVID-19. The table came from immunoSEQ multiplex PCR; TCRdb's copy has only in-frame clones and leaves some out. The top ten hold 2.5% to 3.5% of the sample, which has 210,000 or so clones, 83% seen once. Sequencing used peripheral blood. These receptors all come from a man between 45 and 60 years old with active or convalescent COVID-19.

The chain combines TRBV9 with TRBJ1-6, with 7 nucleotides matching TRBD1. Trimming took 3 bases from V and 5 from J; bases not matched to a gene: 5. This CDR3 spans 15 amino acids. Germline assignment: CDR1 SGDLS and CDR2 YYNGEE. CDR3 region: CASSGQGSHNSPLHF. CDR3 in DNA: TGTGCCAGCAGCGGACAGGGATCCCATAATTCACCCCTCCACTTT. The variable domain in full, completed from reference TRBV9 and TRBJ1-6, reads DSGVTQTPKHLITATGQRVTLRCSPRSGDLSVYWYQQSLDQGLQFLIQYYNGEERAKGNILERFSAQQFPDLHSELNLSSLELGDSALYFCASSGQGSHNSPLHFGNGTRLTVT.

This sequence joins TRBV5-4 and TRBJ1-4, with D unclear. Germline V gene data show CDR1 as SGHNT and CDR2 as YYREEE (reference sequence). This CDR3 has 14 amino acids. V lost 2 bases and J lost 7, with 12 bases in between. This CDR3 reads CASSFFGGSEKLFF. CDR3 nucleotide sequence: TGTGCCAGCAGCTTTTTCGGTGGGAGTGAAAAACTGTTTTTT.

This sequence joins TRBV5-4 and TRBJ2-5, with D maybe TRBD1 (6 bases). Germline V gene lookup returns CDR1 SGHNT and CDR2 YYREEE (reference sequence). V lost 3 bases, J lost 5 bases, and 14 bases lay in between. The CDR3 consists of 14 residues. The CDR3 protein is CASSSLQGSETQYF. The CDR3, as DNA: TGTGCCAGCAGCTCTCTACAGGGTTCGGAGACCCAGTACTTC.

This chain uses TRBV18 with TRBJ1-1, with no clear D. Trimming cost V 3 bases and J 5 bases, with 10 bases left between them. Germline CDR1 KGHSH, CDR2 LQKENI. The CDR3 length is 13 residues. CDR3 residues: CASSPSSGTEAFF. The CDR3 coding sequence is TGTGCCAGCTCACCTTCGTCGGGTACTGAAGCTTTCTTT.

This chain joins TRBV5-6 and TRBJ2-3; the match to TRBD2 covers 12 bases. After removal of 2 bases from V and 4 bases from J, the junction contained 11 bases not matched to a gene. From germline, CDR1 is SGHDT and CDR2 YYEEEE. There are 18 residues in the CDR3. The CDR3 DNA sequence: TGTGCCAGCAGCTTTTATGGGCTAGCGGGAGGGTCGGCAGATACGCAGTATTTT. Translation: CASSFYGLAGGSADTQYF.

The chain recombines TRBV20-1 with TRBJ2-7, with D maybe TRBD2 (5 bases). This CDR3 comprises 15 residues. The V and J ends lost 3 bases and 1 base respectively, with 16 bases between them. CDR1 is DFQATT, CDR2 SNEGSKA, per germline (reference sequence). CDR3 in DNA: TGCAGTGCTAGTCTCCCAGCGGTTACTTCCTACGAGCAGTACTTC. The encoded protein is CSASLPAVTSYEQYF.

V usage is TRBV4-1 and J usage is TRBJ2-7, with 8 positions matching TRBD1. The germline CDR1 and CDR2 sequences are MGHRA and YSYEKL. V gave up 1 base and J gave up 3 bases; unmatched junction bases: 8. The CDR3 runs 16 residues. The CDR3 DNA reads TGCGCCAGCAGCCAAGGGGGACAGGACCTTCTCTACGAGCAGTACTTC. Encoded protein: CASSQGGQDLLYEQYF.

The CDR3 DNA reads TGTGCCAGTAGTATTTCGACTAGCGGGCCCTACAATGAGCAGTTCTTC. Translated: CASSISTSGPYNEQFF. The chain has TRBV19 and TRBJ2-1, with 10 bases matching TRBD2. Germline V lookup: CDR1 LNHDA, CDR2 SQIVND (reference sequence). CDR3 length: 16 amino acids. With V trimmed by 3 bases and J by 2 bases, 4 bases remained unmatched.

V is TRBV28 and J is TRBJ1-6, with D perhaps matching TRBD1 (5 bases). CDR3 length: 15 residues. The germline V gene encodes CDR1 MDHEN and CDR2 SYDVKM. V shed 6 bases and J shed 1 base, with 10 bases lying between them. The CDR3: CASRSRQSYNSPLHF. The CDR3 nucleotides are TGTGCCAGCAGGTCGAGACAGTCCTATAATTCACCCCTCCACTTT.

The rearrangement links TRBV5-4 to TRBJ1-5; 8 bases agree with TRBD1. J was trimmed by 5 bases and V by 3 bases; bases with no gene match: 4. Germline V CDR1 and CDR2: SGHNT, YYREEE (reference sequence). The CDR3 consists of 14 residues. CDR3 loop: CASSSGQGDQPQHF. DNA of the CDR3: TGTGCCAGCAGCTCCGGACAGGGTGATCAGCCCCAGCATTTT.

This clone was counted between two and nine times. V and J are TRBV12-3 or TRBV12-4 and TRBJ1-1; the D is unclear. The CDR3 sequence is 12 residues long. V was cut by 5 bases and J by 10 bases, with 14 bases left in between. The CDR3 is CASSPFTTRAFF. The DNA for the CDR3 is TGTGCCAGCAGTCCATTCACTACGAGAGCTTTCTTT.

V and J are TRBV7-9 and TRBJ1-5; 9 bases agree with TRBD1. V gave up 3 bases and J gave up 3 bases; unmatched junction bases: 6. Germline loops: CDR1 SEHNR, CDR2 FQNEAQ (reference sequence). The CDR3 has 16 amino acids. The CDR3 sequence: CASSFTGGSLNQPQHF. CDR3 in DNA: TGTGCCAGCAGCTTTACAGGGGGCAGCCTCAATCAGCCCCAGCATTTT.

The rearrangement uses TRBV4-1 and TRBJ2-7; D perhaps matches TRBD2 (6 bases). Germline V gene lookup returns CDR1 MGHRA and CDR2 YSYEKL. V lost 0 bases, J lost 0 bases, and 18 bases lay in between. The length of the CDR3 is 18 residues. The DNA of the CDR3 is TGCGCCAGCAGCCAAGACGTTTCGGGTTTGGGGGGCTCCTACGAGCAGTACTTC. Its translation: CASSQDVSGLGGSYEQYF.

This chain uses TRBV27 with TRBJ2-3, with 10 bases matching TRBD2. CDR1 MNHEY and CDR2 SMNVEV come from the germline V gene (reference sequence). Trimming removed 3 bases from V and 0 bases from J; junction bases left unmatched: 9. CDR3 length: 18 residues. CDR3 amino acids: CASSFLTSGSYSTDTQYF. CDR3 sequence (DNA): TGTGCCAGCAGTTTCCTGACTAGCGGGTCCTATAGCACAGATACGCAGTATTTT.

The chain is built from TRBV12-3 or TRBV12-4 and TRBJ1-5; unclear D gene. With 4 bases removed from V and 7 bases from J, the gap between germline ends came to 8 bases. This CDR3 contains 12 residues. The CDR3 here is CASSSGGQPQHF. For the CDR3, the DNA is TGTGCCAGCAGTTCGGGTGGGCAGCCCCAGCATTTT.

The rearrangement uses TRBV7-9 and TRBJ1-5; D ambiguous. CDR3 length equals 16 residues. Germline V gives CDR1 SEHNR, CDR2 FQNEAQ (reference sequence). V lost 5 bases and J 2 bases, leaving 16 bases between the germline ends. The CDR3 bases are TGTGCCAGCAGCGTAGGTACAAATCAGGGCAATCAGCCCCAGCATTTT. Translation: CASSVGTNQGNQPQHF.

The rearrangement joins TRBV9 to TRBJ1-4; 10 nucleotides match TRBD1. V lost 4 bases and J lost 6; bases outside the gene matches: 6. The CDR3 has 15 amino acids. The V gene's germline CDR1 is SGDLS and CDR2 YYNGEE. The CDR3 loop is CASSFRQGADEKLFF. The CDR3 nucleotides are TGTGCCAGCAGCTTCCGACAGGGGGCTGATGAAAAACTGTTTTTT.

Here the CDR3 reads CASSPGTGDYGYTF. CDR3 in DNA: TGTGCCAGCTCCCCCGGGACAGGGGACTATGGCTACACCTTC. V is TRBV19 and J is TRBJ1-2, with 10 bases fitting TRBD1. Germline V gene data show CDR1 as LNHDA and CDR2 as SQIVND (reference sequence). Trimming at V came to 9 bases and at J to 3 bases, leaving 7 bases not matched to a gene. The CDR3 is made up of 14 amino acids.

V and J are TRBV28 and TRBJ2-3; 10 nucleotides agree with TRBD2. Germline V lookup: CDR1 MDHEN, CDR2 SYDVKM. Losses at the gene ends were 5 bases for V and 1 base for J; bases not matched to a gene: 6. This CDR3 is built from 16 residues. The CDR3 DNA sequence: TGTGCCAGCAGTGCCATAGCGGGAGGCGGCACAGATACGCAGTATTTT. It yields the protein CASSAIAGGGTDTQYF. The entire variable domain, with the rest obtained from reference TRBV28 and TRBJ2-3, is as follows: DVKVTQSSRYLVKRTGEKVFLECVQDMDHENMFWYRQDPGLGLRLIYFSYDVKMKEKGDIPEGYSVSREKKERFSLILESASTNQTSMYLCASSAIAGGGTDTQYFGPGTRLTVL.

This clone was detected a few times. This chain connects TRBV4-2 to TRBJ2-1; 12 positions agree with TRBD2. With V trimmed by 4 bases and J by 4 bases, 11 bases remained unmatched. Germline CDR1 is LGHNA and CDR2 is YNFKEQ. The CDR3 loop spans 18 amino acids. The chain's CDR3 is CASSPKIPGTSGYNEQFF. The CDR3 nucleotides read TGTGCCAGCAGCCCAAAAATCCCCGGGACTAGCGGGTACAATGAGCAGTTCTTC.

V and J are TRBV4-1 and TRBJ2-5, with TRBD2 matching over 10 bases. Germline V CDR1 and CDR2: MGHRA, YSYEKL. The CDR3 contains 17 residues. Trimming cost V 0 bases and J 4 bases; bases outside gene matches: 8. DNA of the CDR3: TGCGCCAGCAGCCAAGATCGGCCTAGCGGGAGTAGAGAGACCCAGTACTTC. Its translation: CASSQDRPSGSRETQYF.

A few counts support this clone. The gene calls are TRBV5-1 and TRBJ2-7; 11 nucleotides align to TRBD1. Trimming took 4 bases from V and 5 from J; bases not matched to a gene: 5. CDR1 SGHRS and CDR2 YFSETQ come from the germline V gene. CDR3 length: 14 residues. The CDR3 coding sequence is TGCGCCAGCAGCAGACCGGGACAGGGGGACGAGCAGTACTTC. This gives the protein CASSRPGQGDEQYF. Drawing the rest from reference TRBV5-1 and TRBJ2-7, the complete variable domain is KAGVTQTPRYLIKTRGQQVTLSCSPISGHRSVSWYQQTPGQGLQFLFEYFSETQRNKGNFPGRFSGRQFSNSRSEMNVSTLELGDSALYLCASSRPGQGDEQYFGPGTRLTVT.